This TCR beta chain is from a study of blood T cell repertoires in COVID-19. The data were produced by immunoSEQ multiplex PCR, yet TCRdb's version contains in-frame clones alone and is incomplete. Among approximately 150,000 clones listed, 85% were seen once. To note about this clone: The sample carries other DNA sequences with the same CDR3.

Trimming shortened V by 0 bases and J by 7 bases, and 6 bases separated the two germline ends. In germline, CDR1 is LGHDT, CDR2 YNNKEL (reference sequence). The CDR3 is 12 amino acids. All enrollees were roughly 18 to 90 years old and from under 25 US areas. Researchers sorted participants into cohorts using their self-reported clinical history. The rearrangement uses TRBV3-1 (or the pseudogene TRBV3-2) and TRBJ1-1; D gene unclear. The sequence was obtained from a middle-aged woman who had recovered from COVID-19. Specimen: PBMCs or T cells enriched from blood (not recorded which). CDR3 amino acids: CASSQDSGEAFF. The CDR3 region has the DNA TGTGCCAGCAGCCAAGATAGTGGTGAAGCTTTCTTT.